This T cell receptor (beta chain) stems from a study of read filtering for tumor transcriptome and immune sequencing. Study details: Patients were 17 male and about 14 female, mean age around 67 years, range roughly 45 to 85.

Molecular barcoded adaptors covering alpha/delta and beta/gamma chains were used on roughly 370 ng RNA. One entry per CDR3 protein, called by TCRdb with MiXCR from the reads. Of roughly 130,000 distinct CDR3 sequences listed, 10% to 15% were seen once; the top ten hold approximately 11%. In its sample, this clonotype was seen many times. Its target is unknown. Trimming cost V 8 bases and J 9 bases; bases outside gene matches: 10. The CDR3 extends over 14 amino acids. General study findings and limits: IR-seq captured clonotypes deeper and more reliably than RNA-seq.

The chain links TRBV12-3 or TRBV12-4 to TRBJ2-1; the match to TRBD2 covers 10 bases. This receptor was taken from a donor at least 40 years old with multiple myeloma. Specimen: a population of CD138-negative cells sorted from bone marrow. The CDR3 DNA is TGTGCCAGCCTCCCTAGCGGGAGAACCGGTGAGCAGTTCTTC. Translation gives CASLPSGRTGEQFF.